The TCR beta chain described here comes from a study of cytomegalovirus exposure and HLA in healthy donors. Germline values: CDR1 SGHTA, CDR2 FQGTGA. CDR3 length: 13 residues. With 1 base removed from V and 8 bases from J, the gap between germline ends came to 11 bases. The primer mix had 60 Vbeta and 13 Jbeta primers. Repertoires were generated with immunoSEQ multiplex PCR, while TCRdb's copy carries only in-frame clones and drops some. The table has around 170,000 clones, roughly 79% seen once. This clone has just a few counts. Its specificity is unknown. Study observations and caveats: Further analysis was carried out later, and it showed several of the most significant clusters appearing linked to common viral pathogens.

This receptor was obtained from a man aged 40-55 years in good health and CMV-seronegative. Specimen: PBMCs. The chain uses TRBV7-3 and TRBJ1-1; D perhaps matches TRBD1 (6 bases). CDR3: CASSLSPGDEAFF. In DNA form, the CDR3 reads TGTGCCAGCAGCTTAAGCCCAGGGGACGAAGCTTTCTTT.